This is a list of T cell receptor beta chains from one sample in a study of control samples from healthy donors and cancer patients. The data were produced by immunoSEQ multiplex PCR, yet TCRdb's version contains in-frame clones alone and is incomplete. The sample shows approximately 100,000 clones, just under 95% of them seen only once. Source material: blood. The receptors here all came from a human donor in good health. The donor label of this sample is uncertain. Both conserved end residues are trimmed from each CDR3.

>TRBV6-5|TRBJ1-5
ASSLRRDGYQPQH
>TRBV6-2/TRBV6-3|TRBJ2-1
ASSYTEYNEQF
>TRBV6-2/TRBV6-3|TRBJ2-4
ASSYGTVSLAKNIQY
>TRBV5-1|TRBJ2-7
ASSLSGWTSEQY
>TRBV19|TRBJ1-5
ASSTKGQSNQPQH
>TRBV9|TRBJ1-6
ASSVEAFNSPLH
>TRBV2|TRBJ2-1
ASSEGDHNEQF
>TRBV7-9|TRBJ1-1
ASSSGQANTEAF
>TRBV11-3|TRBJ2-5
ASSSYGAGETQY
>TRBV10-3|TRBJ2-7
AISENRGPYEQY
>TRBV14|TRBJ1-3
ASSTTGVRNTIY
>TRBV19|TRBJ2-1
ASSPGTRIDEQF
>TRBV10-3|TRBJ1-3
AIEEASGNTIY
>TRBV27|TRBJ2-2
ASSLITGELF
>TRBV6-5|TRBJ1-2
ASSYSGGYGYT
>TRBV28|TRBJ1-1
ASSDPGTGRAF
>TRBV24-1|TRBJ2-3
ATSDPTGYGTDTQY
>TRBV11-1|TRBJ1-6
ASSLGQGGSPLH
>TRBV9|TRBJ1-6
ASSVDSESPLH
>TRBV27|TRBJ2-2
ASSYRGYSGELF
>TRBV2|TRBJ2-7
ASSLRSAGETYEQY
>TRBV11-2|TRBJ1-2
ASSLGGAGYT
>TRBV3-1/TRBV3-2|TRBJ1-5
ASSQGVSGGGPQH
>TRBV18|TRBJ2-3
ASSPPSTDTQY
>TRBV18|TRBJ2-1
ASSPNLGQGNEQF
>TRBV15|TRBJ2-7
ATQGAYEQY
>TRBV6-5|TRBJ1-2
ASNGADAGYT
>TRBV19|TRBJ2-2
ASSMAGLGTGELF
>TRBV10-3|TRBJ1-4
AISPDSPLEKLF
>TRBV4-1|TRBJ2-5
ASSQEQTGGWETQY
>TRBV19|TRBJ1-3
ASHNRTGNTIY
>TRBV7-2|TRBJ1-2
ASSLWVEGGYT
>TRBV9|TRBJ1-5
ASGGLSRREPQH
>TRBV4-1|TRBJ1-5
ASSSQLTGVDQPQH
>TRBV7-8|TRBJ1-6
ASSLGGQQSPLH
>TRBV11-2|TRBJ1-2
ASSLATGGYT
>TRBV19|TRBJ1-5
ASSLTIDSPYQPQH
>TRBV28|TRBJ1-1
ASSWGQFIPEAF
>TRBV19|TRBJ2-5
ASSHTGEETQY
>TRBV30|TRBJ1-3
AWSGVMAGNTIY
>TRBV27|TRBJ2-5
ASSFAEPDREAVETQY
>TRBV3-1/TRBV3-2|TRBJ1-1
ASSRRGGSEAF
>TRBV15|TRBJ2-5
ATSSQTGFQETQY
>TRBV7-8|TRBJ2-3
ASSLHRGLIGTDTQY
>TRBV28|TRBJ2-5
ASSFFRGETQY
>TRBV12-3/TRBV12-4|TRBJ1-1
ASSYSRNTEAF
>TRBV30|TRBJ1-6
AWRYRENSYNSPLH
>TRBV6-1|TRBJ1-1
ASSEWGRGTEAF
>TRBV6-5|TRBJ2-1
ASSYWAGQGGNEQF
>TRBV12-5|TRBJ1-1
ASGLVLAGNTEAF
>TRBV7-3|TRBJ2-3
ASSPSPLDTQY
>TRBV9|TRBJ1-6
ASSVVGEINSPLH
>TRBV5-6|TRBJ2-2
ASSGLQITGELF
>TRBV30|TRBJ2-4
AWSRDGEAKNIQY
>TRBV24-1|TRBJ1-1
ATTLRGQGTYSGEAF
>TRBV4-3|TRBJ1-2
ASSQDRQGGYGYT
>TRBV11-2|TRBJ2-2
ASSLERTSTGELF
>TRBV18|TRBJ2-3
ASSLGQGLTSTDTQY
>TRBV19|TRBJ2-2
ASSSSGANTGELF